Detailed here is one TCR beta chain. Using a J-beta primer mix together with a sample-barcoded 5' primer, a second PCR was run for roughly 6 to 12 cycles. In TCRdb, the 5' RACE reads were re-called with MiXCR into one record per CDR3 protein. The repertoire includes 1.5 million to 2 million distinct CDR3 sequences, about 30% of them detected once, and 7% to 9% sits in the top ten. This sample was included in a study of blood T cells in healthy people across ages. V shed 2 bases and J 3 bases; nucleotides not matched to a gene: 5. The CDR3 has 15 amino acids. Per the germline V gene, CDR1 is MNHNY and CDR2 is SVGAGI (reference sequence).

The chain couples TRBV6-6 to TRBJ2-3; TRBD1 matches 7 bases. The sequenced material came from blood. The sequence was collected from a woman aged 30 to 39 in good health. The CDR3 here is CASSYRGQRTDTQYF. CDR3 coding DNA: TGTGCCAGCAGTTACCGGGGACAGCGGACAGATACGCAGTATTTT.